This entry lists 8 T cell receptor beta chains sequenced from one sample in a study of cytomegalovirus exposure and HLA in healthy donors. Use of 60 Vbeta and 13 Jbeta primers characterized the PCR. Assay: immunoSEQ multiplex PCR; the TCRdb copy retains only in-frame clones and omits some. The repertoire holds almost 85,000 clones, roughly 73% seen once, with roughly 2.5% in the top ten. The sample was PBMCs. These receptors were taken from a male donor in good health and CMV-seropositive.

In the case of this clone: The junction does not match germline at one end; this may be a read error. This chain links TRBV4-2 with TRBJ2-7, with 10 positions matching TRBD2. The germline V gene encodes CDR1 LGHNA and CDR2 YNFKEQ. The CDR3 consists of 17 residues. As DNA, the CDR3 is TGTGGCAGCAGCCAAGACCCCTCGGTTACTAGCGGGACCCTGCAGTACTTC. This translates into CGSSQDPSVTSGTLQYF.

The chain employs TRBV7-8 and TRBJ2-5; 12 nucleotides line up with TRBD2. Germline values: CDR1 SGHVS, CDR2 FQNEAQ. V shed 5 bases and J 5 bases; nucleotides not matched to a gene: 12. This CDR3 spans 17 amino acids. The CDR3 here is CASSPIASGRASETQYF. As DNA, the CDR3 is TGTGCCAGCAGCCCCATTGCTAGCGGGAGGGCCAGTGAGACCCAGTACTTC.

The V call is TRBV14, the J call TRBJ2-3, with a weak D call TRBD1 (5 bases). V dropped 0 bases and J dropped 4 bases, with 8 bases sitting between them. CDR3 length equals 14 residues. Germline values: CDR1 SGHDN, CDR2 FVKESK. The CDR3 DNA reads as TGTGCCAGCAGCCAAGATAGGGGCGCAGATACGCAGTATTTT. Its translation: CASSQDRGADTQYF.

This clone was seen only a few times. V and J are TRBV10-3 and TRBJ2-7, with D tentatively TRBD2 (5 bases). The V end lost 0 bases, the J end lost 6 bases, and 12 bases lay between the germline ends. Germline lookup yields CDR1 ENHRY and CDR2 SYGVKD. There are 14 residues in the CDR3. The CDR3 nucleotides are TGTGCCATCAGTGAGTCGAACGACCGGGGCGAGCAGTACTTC. This gives the protein CAISESNDRGEQYF.

The chain recombines TRBV19 with TRBJ1-2; D gene unclear. V was cut by 2 bases and J by 2 bases, with 6 bases left in between. The CDR3 totals 13 residues. Germline CDR1 and CDR2: LNHDA and SQIVND (reference sequence). The CDR3 sequence: CASSIRGNYGYTF. The CDR3 DNA reads as TGTGCCAGTAGTATAAGAGGGAACTATGGCTACACCTTC.

This clone has more than one count but fewer than ten. The CDR3 here is CAISGAYEQYF. CDR3 nucleotide sequence: TGTGCCATCAGTGGAGCGTACGAGCAGTACTTC. The V gene is TRBV10-3, the J gene TRBJ2-7; D not certain. Germline V lookup: CDR1 ENHRY, CDR2 SYGVKD. V lost 4 bases and J lost 4, with 5 bases in between. The CDR3 contains 11 residues.

This sequence joins TRBV7-2 and TRBJ1-2, with unresolved D. This CDR3 contains 15 residues. V was cut by 1 base and J by 0 bases, with 9 bases left in between. Germline V gene lookup returns CDR1 SGHTA and CDR2 FQGNSA. CDR3 in amino acids: CASSLGSGSNYGYTF. DNA of the CDR3: TGTGCCAGCAGCTTAGGCAGTGGCTCTAACTATGGCTACACCTTC.

The chain couples TRBV6-6 to TRBJ2-7; 9 nucleotides line up with TRBD2. J was trimmed by 2 bases and V by 3 bases; bases with no gene match: 5. The CDR3 runs 15 residues. Germline V gene data show CDR1 as MNHNY and CDR2 as SVGAGI (reference sequence). The CDR3 nucleotides read TGTGCCAGCAGTTATGGTCTAGCGGGACCCTACGAGCAGTACTTC. Translating it yields CASSYGLAGPYEQYF.